These T cell receptor beta chains were read from a single sample in a study of metastatic and nonmetastatic thyroid tumors. TCRdb re-analyzed the PCR reads using MiXCR. The table shows fewer than 35,000 clones, with 9.5% to 14% occurring only once. The specimen sequenced was blood. These receptor sequences come from a female donor with papillary thyroid cancer or a benign thyroid nodule (not recorded which). Some clones in this sample may be carry-over from other donors' samples. Both conserved end residues are part of each CDR3. Each record gives: D gene, clone size, V gene, J gene, CDR3 DNA, CDR3 protein. D genes are given only for firm matches. The size entry is marked missing in some rows and otherwise reads once, few, many or a size class.

d_gene: NA
abundance: few
v_gene: TRBV27
j_gene: TRBJ2-6
CDR3nt: TGTGCCAGCAGTCGGACAGCTGGGGCCAACGTCCTGACTTTC
CDR3aa: CASSRTAGANVLTF

d_gene: NA
abundance: many
v_gene: TRBV10-3
j_gene: TRBJ1-1
CDR3nt: TGTGCCATCAGTGACTCCCCCCTGGGGGCTTTCTTT
CDR3aa: CAISDSPLGAFF

d_gene: NA
abundance: many
v_gene: TRBV6-2/TRBV6-3
j_gene: TRBJ1-5
CDR3nt: TGTGCCAGCAAACTTTTTAGCAATCAGCCCCAGCATTTT
CDR3aa: CASKLFSNQPQHF

d_gene: TRBD1
abundance: many
v_gene: TRBV19
j_gene: TRBJ2-7
CDR3nt: TGTGCCAGTAGTACGGGACAGGGGGTCCCCACCTACGAGCAGTACTTC
CDR3aa: CASSTGQGVPTYEQYF

d_gene: NA
abundance: many
v_gene: TRBV5-1
j_gene: TRBJ2-1
CDR3nt: TGCGCCAGCAGCCCGGCCGGACAGTCGCTGGGTGAGCAGTTCTTC
CDR3aa: CASSPAGQSLGEQFF

d_gene: NA
abundance: many
v_gene: TRBV2
j_gene: TRBJ1-1
CDR3nt: TGTGCCAGCAGGGAGCGGGGGGCGTTTAACACTGAAGCTTTCTTT
CDR3aa: CASRERGAFNTEAFF

d_gene: NA
abundance: NA
v_gene: TRBV6-1
j_gene: TRBJ1-3
CDR3nt: TGTGCCAGCAGTGAACAGGGATCTGGGGGAAACACCATATATTTT
CDR3aa: CASSEQGSGGNTIYF

d_gene: TRBD1
abundance: many
v_gene: TRBV19
j_gene: TRBJ1-1
CDR3nt: TGTGCCAGTCGACAGGGGGCCTTTCGGTCCGACACTGAAGCTTTCTTT
CDR3aa: CASRQGAFRSDTEAFF

d_gene: NA
abundance: many
v_gene: TRBV5-6
j_gene: TRBJ1-1
CDR3nt: TGTGCCAGCAGCCCGGCGGACGGGTTGGACACTGAAGCTTTCTTT
CDR3aa: CASSPADGLDTEAFF

d_gene: TRBD1
abundance: many
v_gene: TRBV5-6
j_gene: TRBJ2-1
CDR3nt: TGTGCCAGCAGTTCCGGACAGGTGGGGTACAATGAGCAGTTCTTC
CDR3aa: CASSSGQVGYNEQFF

d_gene: NA
abundance: few
v_gene: TRBV6-1
j_gene: TRBJ2-2
CDR3nt: TGTGCCAGCAGTGAACCCCCTGCGGGGGAGCTGTTTTTT
CDR3aa: CASSEPPAGELFF

d_gene: NA
abundance: NA
v_gene: TRBV9
j_gene: TRBJ2-5
CDR3nt: TGTGCCAGCAGCGTGGGCCAAGAGACCCAGTACTTC
CDR3aa: CASSVGQETQYF

d_gene: TRBD1
abundance: few
v_gene: TRBV19
j_gene: TRBJ2-4
CDR3nt: TGTGCCAGTAGGAATACAGGGGGCAGGGACATTCAGTACTTC
CDR3aa: CASRNTGGRDIQYF

d_gene: NA
abundance: many
v_gene: TRBV10-3
j_gene: TRBJ1-3
CDR3nt: TGTGCCATCAGGACAGCTGGAAACACCATATATTTT
CDR3aa: CAIRTAGNTIYF

d_gene: NA
abundance: many
v_gene: TRBV6-2/TRBV6-3
j_gene: TRBJ1-1
CDR3nt: TGTGCCAGCAGTTACTCTCCGGACGGCGATGAAGCTTTCTTT
CDR3aa: CASSYSPDGDEAFF

d_gene: NA
abundance: few
v_gene: TRBV6-1
j_gene: TRBJ2-5
CDR3nt: TGTGCCAGCAGTCCCCTATGGTCGGTACAAGAGACCCAGTACTTT
CDR3aa: CASSPLWSVQETQYF

d_gene: NA
abundance: medium-sized
v_gene: TRBV2
j_gene: TRBJ1-1
CDR3nt: TGCGCCGAAAGGCTCGGCACTGAAGCTTTCTTT
CDR3aa: CAERLGTEAFF

d_gene: NA
abundance: few
v_gene: TRBV6-5
j_gene: TRBJ1-1
CDR3nt: TGTGCCAGCAGTTCCGTCAGGCAGAACACTGAAGCTTTCTTT
CDR3aa: CASSSVRQNTEAFF

d_gene: TRBD2
abundance: many
v_gene: TRBV10-3
j_gene: TRBJ2-1
CDR3nt: TGTGCCATCAGGGGGACTAGCGGGGGTCTCAATGAGCAGTTCTTC
CDR3aa: CAIRGTSGGLNEQFF

d_gene: NA
abundance: NA
v_gene: TRBV20-1
j_gene: TRBJ1-1
CDR3nt: TGCAGAGGGGTTTCAGGCGGCACTGAAGCTTTCTTT
CDR3aa: CRGVSGGTEAFF

d_gene: NA
abundance: medium-sized
v_gene: TRBV6-1
j_gene: TRBJ1-3
CDR3nt: TGTGCCAGCAGGGTGGGTCTCTCTGGAAACACCATATATTTT
CDR3aa: CASRVGLSGNTIYF

d_gene: NA
abundance: many
v_gene: TRBV12-3/TRBV12-4
j_gene: TRBJ1-1
CDR3nt: TGTGCCAGCAGTTTAAGCAGGTGGATGAACACTGAAGCTTTCTTT
CDR3aa: CASSLSRWMNTEAFF

d_gene: NA
abundance: NA
v_gene: TRBV11-3
j_gene: TRBJ2-5
CDR3nt: TGTGCCAGCAGCTACCCGAGGGGGGTAGAGACCCAGTACTTC
CDR3aa: CASSYPRGVETQYF